Listed here are 12 T cell receptor beta chains from one sample, sequenced in a study of beta chain features in type 1 diabetes. As every portion of the isolated RNA was reverse transcribed, the sequencing read expressed TCRB transcripts. Sequenced by immunoSEQ multiplex PCR; TCRdb stores in-frame clones only, minus some. Among a few hundred thousand clones listed, about 19% were seen once. Input material: naive CD4+ T cells from blood. Receptors originate from a woman between 18 and 30 years old in good health.

This clone was seen a single time. The V call is TRBV2, the J call TRBJ1-2; 7 bases align to TRBD1. There are 14 residues in the CDR3. From germline, CDR1 is SNHLY and CDR2 FYNNEI. The ends lost 4 bases at V and 4 bases at J; junction bases unmatched: 6. The CDR3 region is CASSGQGLVYGYTF. The CDR3 coding sequence is TGTGCCAGCAGTGGACAGGGTTTAGTCTATGGCTACACCTTC.

This clone was detected only a few times. This chain uses TRBV2 with TRBJ1-5, with 8 bases that match TRBD1. The CDR3 consists of 15 residues. The V segment lost 0 bases and the J segment 6 bases; nucleotides outside the gene matches: 4. Germline V gene lookup returns CDR1 SNHLY and CDR2 FYNNEI. The chain's CDR3 is CASSEADRVSQPQHF. The CDR3 bases are TGTGCCAGCAGTGAAGCGGACAGGGTTAGTCAGCCCCAGCATTTT.

The chain combines TRBV30 with TRBJ2-7; D may be TRBD1 (6 bases). V was pared by 3 bases and J by 3 bases, with 18 bases between. Germline assignment: CDR1 GTSNPN and CDR2 SVGIG (reference sequence). The CDR3 extends over 15 amino acids. The CDR3 loop reads CAWRNAGTRDYEQYF. The DNA for the CDR3 is TGTGCCTGGAGGAATGCCGGGACACGGGACTACGAGCAGTACTTC.

The CDR3 sequence: CASSYSAGEQPQHF. CDR3 sequence (DNA): TGTGCCAGCAGTTACTCGGCAGGGGAACAGCCCCAGCATTTT. The chain combines TRBV6-6 with TRBJ1-5; TRBD1 might be the D (6 bases). There are 14 residues in the CDR3. CDR1 and CDR2 from the germline V gene are MNHNY and SVGAGI (reference sequence). V was shortened by 0 bases and J by 7 bases, with 10 bases between the two germline ends.

V usage is TRBV6-5 and J usage is TRBJ2-7, with D possibly TRBD2 on 6 matching bases. Trimming shortened V by 6 bases and J by 2 bases, and 17 bases separated the two germline ends. Germline V gene data show CDR1 as MNHEY and CDR2 as SVGAGI. The CDR3 totals 15 residues. DNA of the CDR3: TGTGCCAGCAGACCAAGGGCCGAGCGGGCCTACGAGCAGTACTTC. Protein: CASRPRAERAYEQYF.

Worth noting for this clone: The same CDR3 also results from other DNA sequences found in this sample. The chain has TRBV18 and TRBJ2-5; perhaps TRBD2 as D (6 bases). The germline V gene has CDR1 KGHSH and CDR2 LQKENI. The CDR3 length is 13 residues. Trimming took off 4 bases at V and 5 bases at J, with 11 bases between the two ends. CDR3 DNA sequence: TGTGCCAGCTCACGCGGGACCGGGGAGACCCAGTACTTC. Protein product: CASSRGTGETQYF. Filled out from reference TRBV18 and TRBJ2-5, the complete variable domain reads NAGVMQNPRHLVRRRGQEARLRCSPMKGHSHVYWYRQLPEEGLKFMVYLQKENIIDESGMPKERFSAEFPKEGPSILRIQQVVRGDSAAYFCASSRGTGETQYFGPGTRLLVL.

The chain recombines TRBV28 with TRBJ1-2; TRBD1 might be the D (5 bases). Germline V gene lookup returns CDR1 MDHEN and CDR2 SYDVKM. The CDR3 covers 14 residues. The V end was cut by 3 bases, the J end by 1 base, with 9 bases between. The CDR3 loop reads CASSLEQVNYGYTF. CDR3 nucleotide sequence: TGTGCCAGCAGTTTGGAACAGGTTAACTATGGCTACACCTTC.

The chain carries TRBV7-2 and TRBJ1-1; D is possibly TRBD1 (6 bases). CDR3 size: 12 residues. V was pared by 3 bases and J by 8 bases, with 10 bases between. CDR1 SGHTA and CDR2 FQGNSA come from the germline V gene. This chain's CDR3 is CASSFGQTEAFF. In nucleotides, the CDR3 is TGTGCCAGCAGCTTTGGACAGACCGAAGCTTTCTTT.

J is TRBJ2-7 and V is TRBV6-1, with D uncertain. Germline lookup yields CDR1 MNHNS and CDR2 SASEGT. V lost 1 base and J lost 0, with 7 bases in between. There are 14 residues in the CDR3. The CDR3 spells CASSEGQASYEQYF. For the CDR3, the DNA is TGTGCCAGCAGTGAAGGTCAGGCCTCCTACGAGCAGTACTTC.

This clone was observed a handful of times. The chain is built from TRBV18 and TRBJ1-2; TRBD1 matches at 8 bases. Losses at the gene ends were 5 bases for V and 2 bases for J; bases not matched to a gene: 7. Germline values: CDR1 KGHSH, CDR2 LQKENI. The CDR3 is 15 amino acids. The CDR3 region is CASSEDRAMNYGYTF. The CDR3 DNA is TGTGCCAGCTCAGAGGACAGGGCGATGAACTATGGCTACACCTTC.

This chain joins TRBV27 and TRBJ2-5, with 7 bases aligning to TRBD1. This CDR3 is built from 16 residues. With V trimmed by 5 bases and J by 1 base, 10 bases remained unmatched. CDR1 is MNHEY and CDR2 is SMNVEV in the germline V gene (reference sequence). The CDR3 bases are TGTGCCAGCAGTCCCTACTTAGACAGGGTCCAAGAGACCCAGTACTTC. Translating it yields CASSPYLDRVQETQYF.

This clone was found a few times. The genes are TRBV11-2 and TRBJ2-5; 10 bases map to TRBD2. The CDR3 runs to 15 residues. Germline trimming cut 8 bases from V and 5 bases from J; bases unmatched to any gene: 11. The germline gives CDR1 SGHAT, CDR2 FQNNGV. The CDR3 reads CASGGLALRGETQYF. CDR3 DNA sequence: TGTGCCAGCGGGGGACTAGCGCTCCGTGGGGAGACCCAGTACTTC.